These T cell receptor beta chains were read from a single sample in a study of PD-1 blockade in classical Hodgkin lymphoma. Sequencing used immunoSEQ multiplex PCR; TCRdb keeps in-frame clones, though not all of them. Here the sample spans approximately 100,000 clones, 75% to 85% being singletons. The source was peripheral blood mononuclear cells (PBMCs), collected before the fourth cycle of nivolumab. These receptors all come from a human donor with classical Hodgkin lymphoma. Both conserved end residues are part of each CDR3. D genes are given only for firm matches. A clone size is listed for some rows: how often the clone was seen (once, few, many), or a class if it is expanded.

d_call,clone_size,j_call,v_call,cdr3_nt,cdr3_aa
.,.,TRBJ1-3,TRBV6-1,TGTGCCAGCAGTGAAATCAGGGTAGGATCTGGAAACACCATATATTTT,CASSEIRVGSGNTIYF
TRBD2,.,TRBJ2-3,TRBV10-2,TGCGCCAGTACTGGCCAGCGGGAGGATTCTAGCACAGATACGCAGTATTTT,CASTGQREDSSTDTQYF
.,.,TRBJ2-7,TRBV20-1,TGCAGTGGAAGACTAGTTCGCGAGCAGTACTTC,CSGRLVREQYF
.,many,TRBJ1-5,TRBV5-1,TGCGCCAGCAGCTCTGGGGTGAATCAGCCCCAGCATTTT,CASSSGVNQPQHF
TRBD1,.,TRBJ2-7,TRBV5-1,TGCGCCAGCAGCCCCGGGACAGGGGTGTACGAGCAGTACTTC,CASSPGTGVYEQYF
TRBD2,.,TRBJ2-7,TRBV5-6,TGTGCCAGCAGCTTAGGGAGGGCCTACGAGCAGTACTTC,CASSLGRAYEQYF
TRBD2,.,TRBJ2-1,TRBV18,TGTGCCAGCTCACCAAGCGGGAGGGCCCACAATGAGCAGTTCTTC,CASSPSGRAHNEQFF
.,.,TRBJ2-6,TRBV9,TGTGCCAGCAGCGGGCGGGTCTCCCAACACTCTGGGGCCAACGTCCTGACTTTC,CASSGRVSQHSGANVLTF
TRBD1,.,TRBJ1-2,TRBV6-1,TGTGCCAGCAGGGGACAGGGGGCTGGGAACTATGGCTACACCTTC,CASRGQGAGNYGYTF
TRBD1,.,TRBJ1-1,TRBV6-1,TGTGCCAGCAGTGGAACAGGGGAATCTGAAGCTTTCTTT,CASSGTGESEAFF
.,.,TRBJ1-2,TRBV10-3,TGTGCCATCAGTGAGGGTATGGCATTACGTTATGGCTACACCTTC,CAISEGMALRYGYTF
.,few,TRBJ2-3,TRBV9,TGTGCCAGCAGCACCCGACAGGGAGGTACAGATACGCAGTATTTT,CASSTRQGGTDTQYF
.,once,TRBJ1-5,TRBV5-1,TGCGCCAGCAGCGCGGAGGGCCAGGTTGGTCAGCCCCAGCATTTT,CASSAEGQVGQPQHF
TRBD1,.,TRBJ2-3,TRBV2,TGTGCCAGCAGTTTCCGGGACAGGGGGCAAGATACGCAGTATTTT,CASSFRDRGQDTQYF
TRBD2,few,TRBJ2-1,TRBV11-2,TGTGCCAGCAGCCCCCCGGGAGGGACTGAGCAGTTCTTC,CASSPPGGTEQFF
TRBD1,.,TRBJ1-4,TRBV19,TGTGCCAGTAGCATACAGGGGGCCGGGGCTAATGAAAAACTGTTTTTT,CASSIQGAGANEKLFF
TRBD1,few,TRBJ2-3,TRBV7-2,TGTGCCAGCAGCCCCCGGTCCACAGGGGGTTCAGATACGCAGTATTTT,CASSPRSTGGSDTQYF
.,.,TRBJ1-2,TRBV7-6,TGTGCCAGCAGCTTAGCGGGCGGGCTGGGGGGCTACACCTTC,CASSLAGGLGGYTF
.,few,TRBJ1-2,TRBV2,TGTGCCGGACGGACATTTAGCTATGGCTACACCTTC,CAGRTFSYGYTF
.,.,TRBJ2-3,TRBV5-1,TGCGCCAGCAGCTTTGCCGGACTAATCACAGATACGCAGTATTTT,CASSFAGLITDTQYF
.,.,TRBJ1-2,TRBV7-3,TGTGCCAGCAGCTTAGGGGGATCTAACTATGGCTACACCTTC,CASSLGGSNYGYTF
TRBD2,.,TRBJ2-1,TRBV30,TGTGCCGGGAGACTAGCCGTGTATATCTTCAATGAGCAGTTCTTC,CAGRLAVYIFNEQFF
TRBD2,.,TRBJ2-7,TRBV11-2,TGTGCCAGCAGCTTAGTTTCGGGAGGAATCTACGAGCAGTACTTC,CASSLVSGGIYEQYF
.,.,TRBJ2-1,TRBV10-3,TGTGCCATCAGTGCGGAACAGGTTGTGGGCAATGAGCAGTTCTTC,CAISAEQVVGNEQFF